This TCR beta chain is from a study of blood T cell repertoires in COVID-19. Whole-study context: The United States, Italy and Spain supplied acute and convalescent COVID-19 samples. Nucleic acid was either cDNA or gDNA, and it came from T cells, B-cell-depleted T cells, or PBMCs.

As processed by the authors: Researchers report that nucleated cell counts were estimated from reference gene primer amplification. The table came from immunoSEQ multiplex PCR; TCRdb's copy has only in-frame clones and leaves some out. V and J calls and clone size come straight from that table; D and trimming were deduced from the DNA. The sample has about 100,000 clones, 75% to 90% seen once. From germline, CDR1 is SGHTA and CDR2 FQGNSA. CDR3 length: 14 residues. V lost 5 bases, J lost 6 bases, and 7 bases stayed unmatched. The V gene is TRBV7-2, the J gene TRBJ2-3, with TRBD1 identical over 8 bases. Sequencing was done on a sample of peripheral blood. The TCR originated in a man aged 50 to 60 with acute or convalescent COVID-19. CDR3 loop: CASSPGQVADTQYF. The CDR3 DNA sequence: TGTGCCAGCAGCCCGGGACAGGTGGCGGATACGCAGTATTTT.